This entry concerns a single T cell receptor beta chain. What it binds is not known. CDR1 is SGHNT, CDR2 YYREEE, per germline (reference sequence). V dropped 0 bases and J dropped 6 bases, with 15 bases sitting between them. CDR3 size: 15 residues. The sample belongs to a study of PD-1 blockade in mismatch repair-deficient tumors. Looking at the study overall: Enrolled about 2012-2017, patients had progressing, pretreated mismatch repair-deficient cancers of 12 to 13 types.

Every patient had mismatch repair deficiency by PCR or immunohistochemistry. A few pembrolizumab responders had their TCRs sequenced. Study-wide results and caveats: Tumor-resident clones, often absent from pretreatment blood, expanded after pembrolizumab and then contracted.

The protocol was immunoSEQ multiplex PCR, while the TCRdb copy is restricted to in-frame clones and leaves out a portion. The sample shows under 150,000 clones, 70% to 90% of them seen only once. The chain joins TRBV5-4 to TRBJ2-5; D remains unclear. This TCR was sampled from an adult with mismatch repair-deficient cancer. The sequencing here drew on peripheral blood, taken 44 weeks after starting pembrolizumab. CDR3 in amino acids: CASSLGTTVLQTQYF. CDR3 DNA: TGTGCCAGCAGCTTGGGAACCACCGTCCTCCAGACCCAGTACTTC. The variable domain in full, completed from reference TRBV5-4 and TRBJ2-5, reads ETGVTQSPTHLIKTRGQQVTLRCSSQSGHNTVSWYQQALGQGPQFIFQYYREEENGRGNFPPRFSGLQFPNYSSELNVNALELDDSALYLCASSLGTTVLQTQYFGPGTRLLVL.